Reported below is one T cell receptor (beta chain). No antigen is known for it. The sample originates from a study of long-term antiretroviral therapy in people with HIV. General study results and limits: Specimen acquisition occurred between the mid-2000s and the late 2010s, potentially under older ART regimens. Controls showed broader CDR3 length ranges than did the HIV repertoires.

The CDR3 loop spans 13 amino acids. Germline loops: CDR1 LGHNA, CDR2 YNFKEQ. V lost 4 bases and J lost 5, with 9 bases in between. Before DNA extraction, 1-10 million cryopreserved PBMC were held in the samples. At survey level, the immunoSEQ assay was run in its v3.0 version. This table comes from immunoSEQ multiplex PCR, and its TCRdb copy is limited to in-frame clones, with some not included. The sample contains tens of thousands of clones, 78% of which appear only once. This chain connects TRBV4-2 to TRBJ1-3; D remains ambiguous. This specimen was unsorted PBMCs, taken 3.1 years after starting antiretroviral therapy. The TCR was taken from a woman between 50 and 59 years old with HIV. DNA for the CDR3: TGTGCCAGCAGCCCGGGAGCCCGAAACACCATATATTTT. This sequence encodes CASSPGARNTIYF.